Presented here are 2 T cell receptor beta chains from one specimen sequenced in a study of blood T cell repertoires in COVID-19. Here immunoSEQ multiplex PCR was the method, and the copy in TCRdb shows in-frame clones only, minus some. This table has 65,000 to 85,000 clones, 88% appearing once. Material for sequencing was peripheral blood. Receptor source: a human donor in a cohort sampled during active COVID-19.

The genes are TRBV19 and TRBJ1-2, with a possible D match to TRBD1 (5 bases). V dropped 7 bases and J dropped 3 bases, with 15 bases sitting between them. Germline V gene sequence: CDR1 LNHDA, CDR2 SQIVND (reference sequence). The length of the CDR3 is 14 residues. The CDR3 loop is CASIKAGLDYGYTF. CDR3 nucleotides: TGTGCCAGTATTAAGGCAGGGCTTGACTATGGCTACACCTTC.

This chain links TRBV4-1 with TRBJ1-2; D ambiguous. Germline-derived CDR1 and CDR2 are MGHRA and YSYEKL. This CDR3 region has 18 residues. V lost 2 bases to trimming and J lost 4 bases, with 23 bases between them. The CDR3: CASSQPFNPSGHRYGYTF. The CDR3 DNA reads TGCGCCAGCAGCCAACCCTTTAATCCTTCAGGCCACCGCTATGGCTACACCTTC.